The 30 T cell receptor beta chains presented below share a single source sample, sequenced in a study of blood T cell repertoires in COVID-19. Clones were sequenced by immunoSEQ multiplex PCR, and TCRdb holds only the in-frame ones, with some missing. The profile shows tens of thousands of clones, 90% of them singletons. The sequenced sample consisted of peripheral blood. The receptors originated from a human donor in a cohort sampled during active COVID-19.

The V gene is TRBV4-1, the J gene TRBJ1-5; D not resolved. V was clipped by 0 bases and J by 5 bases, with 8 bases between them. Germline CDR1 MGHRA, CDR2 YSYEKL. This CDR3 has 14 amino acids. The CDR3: CASSQEGGYQPQHF. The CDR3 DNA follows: TGCGCCAGCAGCCAAGAGGGAGGATATCAGCCCCAGCATTTT.

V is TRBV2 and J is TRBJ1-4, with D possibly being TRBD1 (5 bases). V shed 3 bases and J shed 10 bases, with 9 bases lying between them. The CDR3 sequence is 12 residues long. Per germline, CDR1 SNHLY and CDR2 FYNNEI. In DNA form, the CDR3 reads TGTGCCAGCAGTGAGGGGAGGGGAAAACTGTTTTTT. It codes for CASSEGRGKLFF.

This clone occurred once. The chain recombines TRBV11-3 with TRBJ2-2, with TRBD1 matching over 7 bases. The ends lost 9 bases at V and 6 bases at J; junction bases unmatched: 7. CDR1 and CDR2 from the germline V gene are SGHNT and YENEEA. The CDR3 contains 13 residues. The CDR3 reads CASRQGLAGELFF. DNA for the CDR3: TGTGCCAGTCGACAGGGTCTGGCCGGGGAGCTGTTTTTT.

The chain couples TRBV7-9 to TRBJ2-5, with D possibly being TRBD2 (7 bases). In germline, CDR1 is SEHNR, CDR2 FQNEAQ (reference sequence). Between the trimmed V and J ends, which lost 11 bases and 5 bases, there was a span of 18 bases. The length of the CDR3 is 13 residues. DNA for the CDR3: TGTGCCGCTGGCGGGGGCCGAGAGGAGACCCAGTACTTC. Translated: CAAGGGREETQYF.

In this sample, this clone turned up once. In nucleotides, the CDR3 is TGTGCCAGCAGCCGACTAGCGGGGGAGGTAGATACGCAGTATTTT. Translation gives CASSRLAGEVDTQYF. This chain joins TRBV6-2 or TRBV6-3 and TRBJ2-3, with TRBD2 identical over 12 bases. The germline CDR1 and CDR2 sequences are MNHEY and SVGEGT. V shed 6 bases, J shed 5 bases, and the junction held 6 bases outside the gene matches. This CDR3 region has 15 residues.

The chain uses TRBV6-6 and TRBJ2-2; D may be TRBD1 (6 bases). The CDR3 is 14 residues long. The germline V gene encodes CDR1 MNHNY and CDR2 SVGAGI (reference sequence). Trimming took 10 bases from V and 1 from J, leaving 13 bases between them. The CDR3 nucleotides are TGTGCCACCCGCTCGGGACAGAACACCGGGGAGCTGTTTTTT. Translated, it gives CATRSGQNTGELFF.

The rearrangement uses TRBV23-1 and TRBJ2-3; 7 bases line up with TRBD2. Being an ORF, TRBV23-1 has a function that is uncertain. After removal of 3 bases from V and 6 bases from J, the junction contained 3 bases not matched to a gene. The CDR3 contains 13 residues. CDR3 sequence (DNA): TGCGCCAGCAGTCATGCGGGAGCGGATACGCAGTATTTT. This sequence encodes CASSHAGADTQYF.

As DNA, the CDR3 is TGTGCCATCAGTGAGTCGAATCTAAACACTGAAGCTTTCTTT. Protein product: CAISESNLNTEAFF. The chain joins TRBV10-3 to TRBJ1-1; D is unclear. The CDR3 spans 14 residues. Germline CDR1 and CDR2: ENHRY and SYGVKD. With 0 bases removed from V and 2 bases from J, the gap between germline ends came to 7 bases.

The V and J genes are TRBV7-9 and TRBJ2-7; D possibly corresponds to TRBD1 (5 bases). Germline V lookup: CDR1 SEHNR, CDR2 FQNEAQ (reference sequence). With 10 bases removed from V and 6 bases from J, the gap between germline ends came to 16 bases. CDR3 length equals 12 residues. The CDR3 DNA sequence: TGTGCCAAATACCTCAGGGATTGCGAGCAGTACGTC. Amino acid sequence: CAKYLRDCEQYV.

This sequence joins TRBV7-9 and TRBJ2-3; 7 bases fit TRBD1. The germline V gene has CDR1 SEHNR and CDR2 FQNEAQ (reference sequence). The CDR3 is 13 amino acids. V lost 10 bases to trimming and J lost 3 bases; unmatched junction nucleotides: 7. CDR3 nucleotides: TGTGCCATACCGACAGGGCGAACAGATACGCAGTATTTT. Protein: CAIPTGRTDTQYF.

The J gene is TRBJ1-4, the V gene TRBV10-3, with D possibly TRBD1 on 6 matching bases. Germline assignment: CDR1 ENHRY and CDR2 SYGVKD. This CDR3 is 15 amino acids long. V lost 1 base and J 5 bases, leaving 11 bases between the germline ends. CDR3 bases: TGTGCCATCAGTGAGTACCCAGGGACAAATGAAAAACTGTTTTTT. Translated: CAISEYPGTNEKLFF.

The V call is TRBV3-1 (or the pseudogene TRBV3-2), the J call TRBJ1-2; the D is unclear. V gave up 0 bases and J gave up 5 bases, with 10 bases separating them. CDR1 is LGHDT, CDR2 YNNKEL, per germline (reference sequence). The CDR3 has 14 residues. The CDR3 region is CASSQETTRYGYTF. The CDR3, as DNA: TGTGCCAGCAGCCAAGAGACAACCCGATATGGCTACACCTTC.

CDR3 loop: CASSQVEAANEKLFF. CDR3 DNA: TGTGCCAGCAGCCAAGTGGAGGCGGCTAATGAAAAACTGTTTTTT. V gene TRBV4-2 combines with J gene TRBJ1-4, with D unclear. Trimming pared 1 base from V and 3 bases from J, leaving 9 bases between. From germline, CDR1 is LGHNA and CDR2 YNFKEQ. The CDR3 spans 15 residues.

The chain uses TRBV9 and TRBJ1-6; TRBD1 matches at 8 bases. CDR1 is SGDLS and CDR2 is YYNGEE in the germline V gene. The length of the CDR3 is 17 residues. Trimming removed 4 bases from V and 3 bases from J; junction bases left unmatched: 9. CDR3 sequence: CASSPSGGSGYNSPLHF. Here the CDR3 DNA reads TGTGCCAGCAGCCCCTCAGGGGGCAGTGGCTATAATTCACCCCTCCACTTT.

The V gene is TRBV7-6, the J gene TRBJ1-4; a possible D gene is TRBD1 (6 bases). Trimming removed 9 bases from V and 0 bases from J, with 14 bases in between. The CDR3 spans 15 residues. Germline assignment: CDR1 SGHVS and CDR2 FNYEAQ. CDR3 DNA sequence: TGTGCCAGTGGAGGGGGGGCTACAACTAATGAAAAACTGTTTTTT. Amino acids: CASGGGATTNEKLFF.

The CDR3 is CASSYGGGKHEQYV. The CDR3 DNA reads as TGTGCCAGCAGTTACGGGGGGGGGAAACACGAGCAGTACGTC. V gene TRBV6-5 combines with J gene TRBJ2-7; TRBD2 matches at 7 bases. The ends lost 2 bases at V and 5 bases at J; junction bases unmatched: 6. Germline-derived CDR1 and CDR2 are MNHEY and SVGAGI. The CDR3 has 14 residues.

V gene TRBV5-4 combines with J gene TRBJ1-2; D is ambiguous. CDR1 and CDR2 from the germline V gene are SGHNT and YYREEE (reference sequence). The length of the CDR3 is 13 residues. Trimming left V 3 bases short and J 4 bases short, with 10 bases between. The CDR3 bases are TGTGCCAGCAGCTCCGGGGTCCTCTATGGCTACACCTTC. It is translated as CASSSGVLYGYTF.

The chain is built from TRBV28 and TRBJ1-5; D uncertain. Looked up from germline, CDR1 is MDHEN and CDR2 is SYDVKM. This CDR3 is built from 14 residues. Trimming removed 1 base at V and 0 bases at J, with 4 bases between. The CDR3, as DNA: TGTGCCAGCAGTTTATACAGTAGCAATCAGCCCCAGCATTTT. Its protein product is CASSLYSSNQPQHF.

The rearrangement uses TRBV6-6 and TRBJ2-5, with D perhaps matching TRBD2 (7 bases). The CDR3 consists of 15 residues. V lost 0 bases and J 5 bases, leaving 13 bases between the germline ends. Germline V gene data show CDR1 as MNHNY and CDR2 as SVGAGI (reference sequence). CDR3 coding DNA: TGTGCCAGCAGTTACTCCAGGGGAGGGCAGGAGACCCAGTACTTC. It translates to CASSYSRGGQETQYF.

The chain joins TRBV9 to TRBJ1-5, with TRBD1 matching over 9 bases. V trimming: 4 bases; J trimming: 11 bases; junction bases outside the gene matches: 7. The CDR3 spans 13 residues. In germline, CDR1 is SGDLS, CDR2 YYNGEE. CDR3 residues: CASSPHDRGAQHF. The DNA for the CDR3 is TGTGCCAGCAGCCCACACGACAGGGGGGCCCAGCATTTT.

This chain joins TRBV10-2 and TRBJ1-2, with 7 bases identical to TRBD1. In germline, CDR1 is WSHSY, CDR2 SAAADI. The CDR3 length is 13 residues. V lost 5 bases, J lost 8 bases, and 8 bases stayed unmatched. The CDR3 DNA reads TGCGCCAGCAGTTCAGACAGGGTGTACGGCTACACCTTC. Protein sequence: CASSSDRVYGYTF.

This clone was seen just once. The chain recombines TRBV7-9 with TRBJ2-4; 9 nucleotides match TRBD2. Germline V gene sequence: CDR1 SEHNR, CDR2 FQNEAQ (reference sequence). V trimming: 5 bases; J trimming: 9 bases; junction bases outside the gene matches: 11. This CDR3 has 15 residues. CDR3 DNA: TGTGCCAGCAGCCCATCGGGACTAGCCGTGGGCATTCAGTACTTC. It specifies CASSPSGLAVGIQYF.

CDR3 in DNA: TGTGCCAGCAGCTCACGGAAGGGGGCTAGCTCCTACAATGAGCAGTTCTTC. Protein product: CASSSRKGASSYNEQFF. The genes are TRBV7-2 and TRBJ2-1; 7 nucleotides line up with TRBD1. V shed 4 bases, J shed 0 bases, and the junction held 9 bases outside the gene matches. CDR3 size: 17 residues. Per the germline V gene, CDR1 is SGHTA and CDR2 is FQGNSA. The variable domain in full, completed from reference TRBV7-2 and TRBJ2-1, reads GAGVSQSPSNKVTEKGKDVELRCDPISGHTALYWYRQSLGQGLEFLIYFQGNSAPDKSGLPSDRFSAERTGGSVSTLTIQRTQQEDSAVYLCASSSRKGASSYNEQFFGPGTRLTVL.

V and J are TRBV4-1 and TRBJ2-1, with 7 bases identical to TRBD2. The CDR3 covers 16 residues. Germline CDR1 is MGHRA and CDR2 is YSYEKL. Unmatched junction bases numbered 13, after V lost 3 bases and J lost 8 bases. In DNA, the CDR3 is TGCGCCAGCAGCCAGCAAGGACTAGTCCTAAGGGATGAGCAGTTCTTC. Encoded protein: CASSQQGLVLRDEQFF.

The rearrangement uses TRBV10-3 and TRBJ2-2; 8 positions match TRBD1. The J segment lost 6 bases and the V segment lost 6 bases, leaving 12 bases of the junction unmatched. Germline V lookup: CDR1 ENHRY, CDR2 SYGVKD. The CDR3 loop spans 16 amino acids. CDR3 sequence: CAIRMGQDLGAGELFF. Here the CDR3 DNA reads TGTGCCATCAGAATGGGACAGGACCTCGGAGCCGGGGAGCTGTTTTTT.

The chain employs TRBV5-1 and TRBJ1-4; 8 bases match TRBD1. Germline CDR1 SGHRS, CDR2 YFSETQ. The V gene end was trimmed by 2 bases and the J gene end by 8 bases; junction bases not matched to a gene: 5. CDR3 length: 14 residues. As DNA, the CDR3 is TGCGCCAGCAGCTTAGGGGGACAGGAGGAAAAACTGTTTTTT. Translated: CASSLGGQEEKLFF. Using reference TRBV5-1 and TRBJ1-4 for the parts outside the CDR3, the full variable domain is KAGVTQTPRYLIKTRGQQVTLSCSPISGHRSVSWYQQTPGQGLQFLFEYFSETQRNKGNFPGRFSGRQFSNSRSEMNVSTLELGDSALYLCASSLGGQEEKLFFGSGTQLSVL.

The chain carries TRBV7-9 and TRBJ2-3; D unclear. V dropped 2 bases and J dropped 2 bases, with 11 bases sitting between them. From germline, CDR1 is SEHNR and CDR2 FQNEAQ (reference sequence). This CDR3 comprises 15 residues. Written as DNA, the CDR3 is TGTGCCAGCAGCTTAAGGAGACCGAACACAGATACGCAGTATTTT. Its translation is CASSLRRPNTDTQYF.

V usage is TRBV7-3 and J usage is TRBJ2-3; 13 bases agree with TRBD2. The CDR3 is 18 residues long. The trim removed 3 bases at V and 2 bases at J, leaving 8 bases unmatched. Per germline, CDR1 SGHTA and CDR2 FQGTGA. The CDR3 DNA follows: TGTGCCAGCAGCTTGCGACCCGGGACTAGCGGGGCCACAGATACGCAGTATTTT. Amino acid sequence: CASSLRPGTSGATDTQYF.

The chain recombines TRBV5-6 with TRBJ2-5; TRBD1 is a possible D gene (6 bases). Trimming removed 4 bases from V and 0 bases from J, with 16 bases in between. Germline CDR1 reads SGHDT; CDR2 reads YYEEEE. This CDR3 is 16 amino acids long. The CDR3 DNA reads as TGTGCCAGCAGCCTGAGGGACACCCAGTACCAAGAGACCCAGTACTTC. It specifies CASSLRDTQYQETQYF. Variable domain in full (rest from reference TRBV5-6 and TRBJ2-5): DAGVTQSPTHLIKTRGQQVTLRCSPKSGHDTVSWYQQALGQGPQFIFQYYEEEERQRGNFPDRFSGHQFPNYSSELNVNALLLGDSALYLCASSLRDTQYQETQYFGPGTRLLVL.

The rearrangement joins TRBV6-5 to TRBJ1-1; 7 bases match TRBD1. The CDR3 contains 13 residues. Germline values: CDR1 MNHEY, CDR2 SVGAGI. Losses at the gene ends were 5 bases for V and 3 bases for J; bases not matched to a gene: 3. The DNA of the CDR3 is TGTGCCAGCAGTACCAGGGGGGACACTGAAGCTTTCTTT. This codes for CASSTRGDTEAFF.